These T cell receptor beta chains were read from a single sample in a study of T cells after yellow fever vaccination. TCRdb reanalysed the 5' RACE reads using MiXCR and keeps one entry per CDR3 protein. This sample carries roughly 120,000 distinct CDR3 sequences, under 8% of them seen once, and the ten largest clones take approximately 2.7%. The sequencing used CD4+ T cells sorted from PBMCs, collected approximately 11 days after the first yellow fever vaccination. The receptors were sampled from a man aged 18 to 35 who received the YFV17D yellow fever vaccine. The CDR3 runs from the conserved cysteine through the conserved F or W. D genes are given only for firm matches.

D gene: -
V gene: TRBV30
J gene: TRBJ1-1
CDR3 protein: CAWRKGPGPQWATEAFF

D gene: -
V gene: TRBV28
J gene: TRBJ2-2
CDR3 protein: CASSFGAGSTGELFF

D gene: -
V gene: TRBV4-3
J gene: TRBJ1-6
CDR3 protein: CASSPSSERPLHF

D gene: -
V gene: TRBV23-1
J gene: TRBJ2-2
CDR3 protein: CASSQSRNWTPGELFF

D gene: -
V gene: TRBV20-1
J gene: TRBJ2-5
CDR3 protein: CSASSFGTETQYF

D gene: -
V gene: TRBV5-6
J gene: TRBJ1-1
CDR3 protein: CASILGPNQGNTEAFF

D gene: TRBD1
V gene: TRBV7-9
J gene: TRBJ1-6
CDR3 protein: CASSRDSFTPLHF

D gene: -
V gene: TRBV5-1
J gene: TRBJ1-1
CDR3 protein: CASSLEGFTEAFF

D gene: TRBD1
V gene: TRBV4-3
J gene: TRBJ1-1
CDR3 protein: CASSQGVGTGGTEAFF

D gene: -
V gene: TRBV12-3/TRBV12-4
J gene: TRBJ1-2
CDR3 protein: CASTVGAVNYGYTF

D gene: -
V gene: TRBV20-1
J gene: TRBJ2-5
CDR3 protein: CSARNLGGAETQYF

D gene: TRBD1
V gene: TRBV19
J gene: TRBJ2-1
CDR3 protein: CASSYGQVGYNEQFF

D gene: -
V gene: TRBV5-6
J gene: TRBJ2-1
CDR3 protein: CASSQLAEQFF

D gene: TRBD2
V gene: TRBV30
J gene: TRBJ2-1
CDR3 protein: CAWSDLAGGSYNEQFF

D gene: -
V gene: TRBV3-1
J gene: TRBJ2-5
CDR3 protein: CASSPRDESQYF

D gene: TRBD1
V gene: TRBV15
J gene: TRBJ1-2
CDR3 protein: CATSRGGTGRLPYGYTF

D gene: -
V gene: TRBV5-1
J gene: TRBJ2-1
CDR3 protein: CASSSGTFSSYNEQFF

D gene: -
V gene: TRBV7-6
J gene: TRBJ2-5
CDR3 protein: CASSSSGGYQETQYF

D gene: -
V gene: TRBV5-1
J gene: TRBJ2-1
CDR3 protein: CASSFTGFNEQFF

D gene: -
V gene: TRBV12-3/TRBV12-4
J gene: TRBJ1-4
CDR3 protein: CASSPPRRGNEKLFF

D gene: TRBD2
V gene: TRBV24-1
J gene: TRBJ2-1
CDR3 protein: CATSDPGTSGVGEQFF

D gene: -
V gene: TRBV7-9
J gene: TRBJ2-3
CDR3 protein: CASSTTSGADTQYF

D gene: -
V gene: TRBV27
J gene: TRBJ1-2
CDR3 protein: CASSLWGTQSNYGYTF